Each of the 28 T cell receptor beta chains below was sequenced from the same sample in a study of technical replicates of blood from a few donors. Data came from immunoSEQ multiplex PCR; TCRdb stores just in-frame clones and leaves some out. The sample yields over 75,000 clones, 90% to 97% seen once. Specimen: T cells isolated from PBMCs. All receptors derive from a human donor in good health.

The rearrangement links TRBV10-2 to TRBJ2-7; 13 nucleotides agree with TRBD2. The CDR3 sequence is 16 residues long. Trimming removed 3 bases from V and 6 bases from J; junction bases left unmatched: 8. Per the germline V gene, CDR1 is WSHSY and CDR2 is SAAADI. CDR3 loop: CASSEPGTSGTGEQYF. Here the CDR3 DNA reads TGCGCCAGCAGTGAACCCGGGACTAGCGGGACAGGCGAGCAGTACTTC.

The rearrangement uses TRBV27 and TRBJ2-7; perhaps TRBD2 as D (5 bases). The ends were cut back, 8 bases at V and 6 bases at J, with 8 bases in the middle. The CDR3 runs 10 residues. Germline-derived CDR1 and CDR2 are MNHEY and SMNVEV (reference sequence). Here the CDR3 reads CASGGGEQYF. The CDR3 region has the DNA TGTGCCAGCGGAGGAGGCGAGCAGTACTTC.

This chain connects TRBV15 to TRBJ2-3; the match to TRBD1 covers 7 bases. Germline V gene lookup returns CDR1 LNHNV and CDR2 YYDKDF (reference sequence). The CDR3 contains 16 residues. Losses at the gene ends were 0 bases for V and 4 bases for J; bases not matched to a gene: 7. This chain's CDR3 is CATSREEGTAADTQYF. Here the CDR3 DNA reads TGTGCCACCAGCAGAGAAGAAGGGACAGCCGCAGATACGCAGTATTTT.

The chain carries TRBV5-4 and TRBJ2-7, with 9 bases that match TRBD2. The CDR3 runs to 15 residues. J gave up 6 bases and V 4 bases, and 11 bases lay outside the gene matches. Germline V CDR1 and CDR2: SGHNT, YYREEE (reference sequence). The DNA for the CDR3 is TGTGCCAGCAGCACAGGGGTGACTAGCGGTATCGAGCAGTACTTC. Translated, it gives CASSTGVTSGIEQYF.

V is TRBV5-5 and J is TRBJ2-7; the match to TRBD1 covers 11 bases. The CDR3 consists of 16 residues. The junction had 9 bases not matched to a gene; V was cut back by 4 bases and J by 3 bases. Germline CDR1 reads SGHKS; CDR2 reads YYEKEE (reference sequence). CDR3 sequence: CASSGVGQGGIYEQYF. The CDR3, as DNA: TGTGCCAGCAGCGGGGTGGGACAGGGGGGGATCTACGAGCAGTACTTC.

This chain connects TRBV10-3 to TRBJ2-7, with TRBD2 identical over 10 bases. The germline V gene has CDR1 ENHRY and CDR2 SYGVKD. The CDR3 runs to 16 residues. Trimming took 2 bases from V and 3 from J; bases not matched to a gene: 7. The CDR3 DNA reads as TGTGCCATCAGTGAGGCCGGGACTAGCGTTCACTACGAGCAGTACTTC. Residues: CAISEAGTSVHYEQYF.

The chain recombines TRBV28 with TRBJ1-4; 7 positions match TRBD1. Per the germline V gene, CDR1 is MDHEN and CDR2 is SYDVKM. The CDR3 runs 16 residues. Trimming removed 3 bases from V and 6 bases from J; junction bases left unmatched: 10. CDR3 region: CASSLVEGTVDEKLFF. Written as DNA, the CDR3 is TGTGCCAGCAGTTTGGTAGAAGGGACAGTGGATGAAAAACTGTTTTTT.

The chain is built from TRBV5-4 and TRBJ2-3; 9 nucleotides line up with TRBD1. Trimming at V came to 5 bases and at J to 3 bases, leaving 7 bases not matched to a gene. There are 15 residues in the CDR3. Germline lookup yields CDR1 SGHNT and CDR2 YYREEE (reference sequence). CDR3: CASSLQGAGTDTQYF. The CDR3 DNA sequence: TGTGCCAGCAGTTTACAGGGGGCCGGGACAGATACGCAGTATTTT.

This clone was counted a single time. V gene TRBV27 combines with J gene TRBJ2-1; TRBD2 agrees at 9 bases. Germline CDR1 and CDR2: MNHEY and SMNVEV (reference sequence). The CDR3 is made up of 15 amino acids. With V trimmed by 5 bases and J by 8 bases, 10 bases remained unmatched. The CDR3 DNA follows: TGTGCCAGCAGTCCGATAGCGGGAGTCGGTCATGAGCAGTTCTTC. It codes for CASSPIAGVGHEQFF.

CDR3 residues: CASSEQVISYEQYF. The CDR3 nucleotides are TGTGCCAGCAGTGAACAGGTGATCTCCTACGAGCAGTACTTC. The rearrangement links TRBV7-2 to TRBJ2-7; tentative D call: TRBD1 (5 bases). V dropped 6 bases and J dropped 0 bases, with 12 bases sitting between them. CDR1 SGHTA and CDR2 FQGNSA come from the germline V gene. CDR3 length: 14 residues.

V gene TRBV19 combines with J gene TRBJ1-2, with 7 bases aligning to TRBD1. The junction had 13 bases not matched to a gene; V was cut back by 4 bases and J by 8 bases. This CDR3 is 15 amino acids long. Germline V gene sequence: CDR1 LNHDA, CDR2 SQIVND (reference sequence). The CDR3, as DNA: TGTGCCAGTAGTACAACCCGAACCGGGACAGAAGGCTACACCTTC. Protein sequence: CASSTTRTGTEGYTF. Full variable domain (rest looked up from reference TRBV19 and TRBJ1-2): DGGITQSPKYLFRKEGQNVTLSCEQNLNHDAMYWYRQDPGQGLRLIYYSQIVNDFQKGDIAEGYSVSREKKESFPLTVTSAQKNPTAFYLCASSTTRTGTEGYTFGSGTRLTVV.

This chain uses TRBV5-1 with TRBJ2-3; 7 bases match TRBD1. The germline V gene has CDR1 SGHRS and CDR2 YFSETQ. Trimming removed 6 bases from V and 1 base from J; junction bases left unmatched: 17. The CDR3 runs 18 residues. The CDR3 here is CASTSRRQGIARTDTQYF. The CDR3 coding sequence is TGCGCCAGCACCTCTAGACGACAGGGCATAGCGCGCACAGATACGCAGTATTTT. Variable domain in full (rest from reference TRBV5-1 and TRBJ2-3): KAGVTQTPRYLIKTRGQQVTLSCSPISGHRSVSWYQQTPGQGLQFLFEYFSETQRNKGNFPGRFSGRQFSNSRSEMNVSTLELGDSALYLCASTSRRQGIARTDTQYFGPGTRLTVL.

The gene calls are TRBV9 and TRBJ2-3; 8 bases map to TRBD1. The CDR3 totals 15 residues. Unmatched junction bases numbered 5, after V lost 4 bases and J lost 1 base. Per germline, CDR1 SGDLS and CDR2 YYNGEE. Here the CDR3 reads CASSPYRGGTDTQYF. In DNA form, the CDR3 reads TGTGCCAGCAGCCCCTACAGGGGGGGCACAGATACGCAGTATTTT. Combining the CDR3 with reference TRBV9 and TRBJ2-3 gives the whole variable domain DSGVTQTPKHLITATGQRVTLRCSPRSGDLSVYWYQQSLDQGLQFLIQYYNGEERAKGNILERFSAQQFPDLHSELNLSSLELGDSALYFCASSPYRGGTDTQYFGPGTRLTVL.

This chain links TRBV5-1 with TRBJ2-7; D is unresolved. Germline CDR1 is SGHRS and CDR2 is YFSETQ. The CDR3 is 12 amino acids. V lost 0 bases to trimming and J lost 2 bases, with 3 bases between them. The CDR3 loop is CASSLDTYEQYF. The DNA for the CDR3 is TGCGCCAGCAGCTTGGACACCTACGAGCAGTACTTC. Using reference TRBV5-1 and TRBJ2-7 for the parts outside the CDR3, the full variable domain is KAGVTQTPRYLIKTRGQQVTLSCSPISGHRSVSWYQQTPGQGLQFLFEYFSETQRNKGNFPGRFSGRQFSNSRSEMNVSTLELGDSALYLCASSLDTYEQYFGPGTRLTVT.

V usage is TRBV11-2 and J usage is TRBJ2-5; 7 bases agree with TRBD1. The germline gives CDR1 SGHAT, CDR2 FQNNGV. V gave up 5 bases and J gave up 5 bases; unmatched junction bases: 8. The CDR3 loop spans 14 amino acids. CDR3 coding DNA: TGTGCCAGCAGCGGGGCAGGGGGATGGGAGACCCAGTACTTC. Its protein is CASSGAGGWETQYF.

V is TRBV2 and J is TRBJ1-5; D might be TRBD1 (5 bases). Looked up from germline, CDR1 is SNHLY and CDR2 is FYNNEI. The CDR3 runs 14 residues. With 9 bases removed from V and 2 bases from J, the gap between germline ends came to 14 bases. CDR3 nucleotides: TGTGCCAGGGGGGGGAGATTCGGCAATCAGCCCCAGCATTTT. Its translation is CARGGRFGNQPQHF. Looking up the rest from reference TRBV2 and TRBJ1-5 gives the full variable domain: EPEVTQTPSHQVTQMGQEVILRCVPISNHLYFYWYRQILGQKVEFLVSFYNNEISEKSEIFDDQFSVERPDGSNFTLKIRSTKLEDSAMYFCARGGRFGNQPQHFGDGTRLSIL.

This rearrangement joins TRBV5-1 to TRBJ2-2; 8 bases fit TRBD1. Germline V gene lookup returns CDR1 SGHRS and CDR2 YFSETQ. J was trimmed by 2 bases and V by 4 bases; bases with no gene match: 10. The CDR3 has 17 residues. CDR3 sequence (DNA): TGCGCCAGCAGCGGAAGAAGACAGGGGCTAAACACCGGGGAGCTGTTTTTT. Residues: CASSGRRQGLNTGELFF.

The chain has TRBV7-9 and TRBJ1-4; a possible D gene is TRBD1 (6 bases). The V gene lost 5 bases and the J gene lost 3 bases, with 13 bases spanning the gap. Germline assignment: CDR1 SEHNR and CDR2 FQNEAQ (reference sequence). This CDR3 has 15 amino acids. The CDR3: CASSALDSPNEKLFF. DNA for the CDR3: TGTGCCAGCAGCGCCCTGGACAGCCCTAATGAAAAACTGTTTTTT.

This chain joins TRBV19 and TRBJ1-3; 9 bases are shared with TRBD1. Germline-derived CDR1 and CDR2 are LNHDA and SQIVND (reference sequence). Unmatched junction bases numbered 5, after V lost 8 bases and J lost 0 bases. This CDR3 is 15 amino acids long. The CDR3 DNA reads as TGTGCCAGTCACGGACAGGGGATCTCTGGAAACACCATATATTTT. Protein: CASHGQGISGNTIYF.

This chain joins TRBV9 and TRBJ2-7; D ambiguous. CDR3 length equals 13 residues. Per the germline V gene, CDR1 is SGDLS and CDR2 is YYNGEE. The V and J ends lost 4 bases and 2 bases respectively, with 10 bases between them. CDR3 sequence: CASSPSGAYEQYF. The DNA of the CDR3 is TGTGCCAGCAGCCCCTCAGGTGCCTACGAGCAGTACTTC.

For this clone: The junction departs from germline at one end; a sequencing error may be responsible. The genes are TRBV7-9 and TRBJ1-1; D uncertain. Germline V lookup: CDR1 SEHNR, CDR2 FQNEAQ (reference sequence). The CDR3 spans 12 residues. The CDR3 DNA reads TGTGCCAGCAGCTTAGGTGGTGGGGAGTACCTCTTT. Translation gives CASSLGGGEYLF.

The chain has TRBV2 and TRBJ2-7; D unclear. There are 12 residues in the CDR3. The V end lost 2 bases, the J end lost 2 bases, and 4 bases lay between the germline ends. Germline lookup yields CDR1 SNHLY and CDR2 FYNNEI. The CDR3 loop reads CASSESTYEQYF. CDR3 DNA: TGTGCCAGCAGTGAATCCACCTACGAGCAGTACTTC.

J is TRBJ2-5 and V is TRBV28; 14 bases match TRBD2. The J segment lost 3 bases and the V segment lost 8 bases, leaving 11 bases of the junction unmatched. The CDR3 totals 17 residues. Looked up from germline, CDR1 is MDHEN and CDR2 is SYDVKM. As DNA, the CDR3 is TGTGCCAGCTCGGCGACTAGCGGGAGGGCCCTGGAAGAGACCCAGTACTTC. It is translated as CASSATSGRALEETQYF.

The chain couples TRBV5-6 to TRBJ1-2; 8 nucleotides match TRBD1. The germline V gene has CDR1 SGHDT and CDR2 YYEEEE. The CDR3 length is 13 residues. The J segment lost 3 bases and the V segment lost 4 bases, leaving 2 bases of the junction unmatched. Here the CDR3 DNA reads TGTGCCAGCAGCGCAGGGGGCGACTATGGCTACACCTTC. Its protein is CASSAGGDYGYTF.

The chain couples TRBV5-1 to TRBJ2-5, with 10 bases identical to TRBD1. V lost 0 bases and J lost 4; bases outside the gene matches: 3. The CDR3 loop spans 15 amino acids. The germline CDR1 and CDR2 sequences are SGHRS and YFSETQ. The CDR3 protein is CASSLGTGGGETQYF. CDR3 DNA: TGCGCCAGCAGCTTGGGGACAGGGGGAGGAGAGACCCAGTACTTC.

CDR3 bases: TGTGCCAGCGGAGTATTAGCAGGGACTAGCTCCTACGAGCAGTACTTC. Protein: CASGVLAGTSSYEQYF. The chain is built from TRBV2 and TRBJ2-7, with 8 bases aligning to TRBD2. Germline-derived CDR1 and CDR2 are SNHLY and FYNNEI. J gave up 0 bases and V 8 bases, and 12 bases lay outside the gene matches. The CDR3 is 16 residues long.

This sequence joins TRBV30 and TRBJ2-1; 7 nucleotides match TRBD2. Germline V lookup: CDR1 GTSNPN, CDR2 SVGIG (reference sequence). V shed 6 bases and J 5 bases; nucleotides not matched to a gene: 7. The CDR3 length is 13 residues. The CDR3 DNA follows: TGTGCCTGTGTAAGCGGGGTTGACAATGAGCAGTTCTTC. Translating it yields CACVSGVDNEQFF.

For the CDR3, the DNA is TGTGCCAGTAGGGCAGGGCTTTGGTATTCGAACACTGAAGCTTTCTTT. Protein product: CASRAGLWYSNTEAFF. The rearrangement joins TRBV19 to TRBJ1-1; D may be TRBD1 (5 bases). This CDR3 is 16 amino acids long. CDR1 and CDR2 (germline): LNHDA, SQIVND (reference sequence). V gave up 6 bases and J gave up 1 base, with 18 bases separating them.